Included here is one TCR beta chain sequence, with context. What it binds is unknown. Preparation of the TCRbeta library involved a method that used unique molecular identifiers. In TCRdb, the PCR reads were re-called with MiXCR into one record per CDR3 protein. The sample consists of about 340,000 distinct CDR3 sequences, around 15% of them appearing once. The data stem from a study of T-cell reconstitution after alpha-beta-depleted transplantation in children. Whole-study results and caveats: Certain patients had high TCRbeta diversity at day 60, and it came from recipient T cells and thymic progenitors that survived. One year post-transplant, T-cell counts and diversity were largely derived from T cells produced anew.

This specimen was PBMCs, mostly from graft donor cells, taken 360 days after TCRalphabeta/CD19-depleted stem cell transplant. The source is a male patient aged 2 to 9 who had a stem cell transplant for acute lymphoblastic leukemia, so the T cells may come from the graft donor.

This chain's CDR3 is CSASVTSGMETQYF. The CDR3 DNA reads as TGCAGTGCTAGTGTAACTAGCGGGATGGAGACCCAGTACTTC. The V call is TRBV20-1, the J call TRBJ2-5; 10 bases match TRBD2. Germline V gives CDR1 DFQATT, CDR2 SNEGSKA (reference sequence). Trimming at V came to 3 bases and at J to 5 bases, leaving 6 bases not matched to a gene. This CDR3 is 14 amino acids long.